These 10 T cell receptor beta chains originate from one sample sequenced in a study of T cells in Graves' hyperthyroidism and ophthalmopathy. The investigators amplified TCR beta CDR3 regions from RNA transcripts. A first-round RT-PCR of the TCR CDR3 used the HTBI primer set. MiXCR, applied by TCRdb to the multiplex PCR reads, yields one record per CDR3 protein. This table holds around 500,000 distinct CDR3 sequences, around 15% found once. Input material: blood. Receptors were obtained from a woman aged 40 to 50 with Graves' hyperthyroidism.

This clonotype was recorded at least ten times. CDR3 coding DNA: TGTGCCAGCAGCCGGGCCCCCCGGGGCGAGCAGTACTTC. Encoded protein: CASSRAPRGEQYF. The chain recombines TRBV11-2 with TRBJ2-7, with D possibly being TRBD2 (5 bases). The CDR3 is 13 residues long. Trimming removed 5 bases at V and 6 bases at J, with 14 bases between. Per the germline V gene, CDR1 is SGHAT and CDR2 is FQNNGV. The entire variable domain, with the rest obtained from reference TRBV11-2 and TRBJ2-7, is as follows: EAGVAQSPRYKIIEKRQSVAFWCNPISGHATLYWYQQILGQGPKLLIQFQNNGVVDDSQLPKDRFSAERLKGVDSTLKIQPAKLEDSAVYLCASSRAPRGEQYFGPGTRLTVT.

This clonotype came up many times. The gene calls are TRBV6-1 and TRBJ1-6, with a possible D match to TRBD1 (5 bases). Germline loops: CDR1 MNHNS, CDR2 SASEGT. There are 15 residues in the CDR3. Trimming took 5 bases from V and 9 from J, leaving 17 bases between them. The CDR3 reads CASSPGREWGSPLHF. As DNA, the CDR3 is TGTGCCAGCAGTCCGGGACGAGAATGGGGTTCACCCCTCCACTTT.

The chain couples TRBV6-2 or TRBV6-3 to TRBJ2-2; possible D gene TRBD2, 6 bases. The CDR3 is made up of 13 amino acids. The germline gives CDR1 MNHEY, CDR2 SVGEGT. V was cut by 10 bases and J by 7 bases, with 16 bases left in between. DNA for the CDR3: TGTGCCACATGGAGAAGGACTAACGGGGAGCTGTTTTTT. This codes for CATWRRTNGELFF.

This clonotype has a handful of counts. The chain employs TRBV7-6 and TRBJ2-2, with a weak D call TRBD2 (6 bases). V shed 10 bases and J shed 5 bases, with 11 bases lying between them. There are 12 residues in the CDR3. Per germline, CDR1 SGHVS and CDR2 FNYEAQ. This chain's CDR3 is CAIQSGTGELFF. The CDR3 DNA sequence: TGTGCCATTCAGAGCGGGACCGGGGAGCTGTTTTTT. The entire variable domain, with the rest obtained from reference TRBV7-6 and TRBJ2-2, is as follows: GAGVSQSPRYKVTKRGQDVALRCDPISGHVSLYWYRQALGQGPEFLTYFNYEAQQDKSGLPNDRFSAERPEGSISTLTIQRTEQRDSAMYRCAIQSGTGELFFGEGSRLTVL.

There are many counts of this clonotype. The rearrangement uses TRBV12-3 or TRBV12-4 and TRBJ2-2; D perhaps matches TRBD1 (6 bases). The CDR3 is made up of 14 amino acids. V was pared by 5 bases and J by 3 bases, with 10 bases between. CDR3 DNA: TGTGCCAGCAGTAAACAGGGATACACCGGGGAGCTGTTTTTT. As protein: CASSKQGYTGELFF.

At least ten counts were recorded for this clonotype. The rearrangement joins TRBV28 to TRBJ2-1; D uncertain. V was pared by 5 bases and J by 1 base, with 21 bases between. Germline V lookup: CDR1 MDHEN, CDR2 SYDVKM. The CDR3 length is 18 residues. The CDR3 DNA sequence: TGTGCCAGCAGTCCCTCCGTTGGAAGGCGGCCATCCTACAATGAGCAGTTCTTC. Residues: CASSPSVGRRPSYNEQFF.

This clonotype came up many times. The chain employs TRBV3-1 and TRBJ2-5, with 10 bases matching TRBD2. The CDR3 is 14 amino acids. Trimming cost V 4 bases and J 4 bases; bases outside gene matches: 3. Germline loops: CDR1 LGHDT, CDR2 YNNKEL (reference sequence). The CDR3 bases are TGTGCCAGCAGCCTCCGACTAGCGGGAGAGACCCAGTACTTC. Amino acids: CASSLRLAGETQYF.

This clonotype has at least ten counts. V gene TRBV20-1 combines with J gene TRBJ2-7; 14 bases agree with TRBD2. This CDR3 is 13 amino acids long. Germline lookup yields CDR1 DFQATT and CDR2 SNEGSKA (reference sequence). V was clipped by 6 bases and J by 4 bases; unmatched bases: 2. CDR3 coding DNA: TGCAGTGCCGGGACTAGCGGGAGTTACGAGCAGTACTTC. This encodes CSAGTSGSYEQYF.

This clonotype was seen just once. The chain is built from TRBV15 and TRBJ2-5; D might be TRBD2 (5 bases). Trimming removed 0 bases from V and 4 bases from J, with 15 bases in between. The CDR3 has 16 residues. The V gene's germline CDR1 is LNHNV and CDR2 YYDKDF (reference sequence). In nucleotides, the CDR3 is TGTGCCACCAGCAGAGACAAAGCCGGGGAGCCAGAGACCCAGTACTTC. This gives the protein CATSRDKAGEPETQYF.

This clonotype was counted at least ten times. The J gene is TRBJ2-7, the V gene TRBV12-3 or TRBV12-4; D may match TRBD1 or TRBD2 (5 bases each). This CDR3 is built from 13 residues. V shed 6 bases and J shed 6 bases, with 15 bases lying between them. The CDR3 DNA follows: TGTGCCAGCAGCAAATTGCTTGGGACCGAGCAGTACTTC. Translated, it gives CASSKLLGTEQYF.